The rows below give T cell receptor beta chains drawn from one sample of a study of vaccination and CD4 T cells after COVID-19. No antigens are known for them. TCRdb independently ran MiXCR on the PCR reads; one entry per CDR3 protein. The table includes around 26,000 distinct CDR3 sequences, approximately 37% detected once. Material for sequencing was CD4+ T cells from blood, cultured in vitro. The source is a human donor who had recovered from COVID-19. CDR3s include the opening cysteine and the closing phenylalanine or tryptophan. A D gene is named only where the DNA matches it firmly. Only some rows state a clone size, as once, few, many or a class for expanded clones.

j_call,clone_size,cdr3_length,d_call,v_call,cdr3_aa,cdr3_nt
TRBJ1-2,medium-sized,13,TRBD1,TRBV29-1,CSVENRGFGGYTF,TGCAGCGTTGAGAACAGGGGGTTCGGTGGCTACACCTTC
TRBJ1-5,.,15,.,TRBV30,CAWSGPGQGNQPQHF,TGTGCCTGGAGTGGGCCAGGGCAGGGTAATCAGCCCCAGCATTTT
TRBJ2-7,.,13,TRBD2,TRBV2,CASTGLATGEQYF,TGTGCCAGCACCGGACTAGCGACGGGCGAGCAGTACTTC
TRBJ2-3,few,15,.,TRBV6-1,CASRGRQVSTDTQYF,TGTGCCAGCAGGGGTCGACAGGTTAGCACAGATACGCAGTATTTT
TRBJ1-2,.,16,TRBD1,TRBV30,CAWSVPGTGGNYGYTF,TGTGCCTGGAGTGTACCCGGGACAGGGGGCAACTATGGCTACACCTTC
TRBJ1-1,.,13,TRBD1,TRBV6-1,CASRRTGGGEAFF,TGTGCCAGCAGGAGGACAGGGGGGGGTGAAGCTTTCTTT
TRBJ2-7,.,16,TRBD2,TRBV6-1,CASSPTLSGGAYEQYF,TGTGCCAGCAGTCCGACTCTTAGCGGGGGGGCCTACGAGCAGTACTTC
TRBJ1-5,few,17,.,TRBV11-2,CASSLGKLDARRQPQHF,TGTGCCAGCAGCTTAGGGAAACTGGACGCGAGACGCCAGCCCCAGCATTTT
TRBJ1-1,.,16,.,TRBV20-1,CSARGTDRSMNTEAFF,TGCAGTGCTAGAGGGACAGACCGAAGTATGAACACTGAAGCTTTCTTT
TRBJ1-1,.,18,.,TRBV6-5,CASSYSNSGILMNTEAFF,TGTGCCAGCAGTTACTCCAATAGCGGAATCCTCATGAACACTGAAGCTTTCTTT
TRBJ2-2,.,15,.,TRBV19,CASTPGTTGFGELFF,TGTGCCAGTACCCCGGGGACGACAGGATTCGGGGAGCTGTTTTTT
TRBJ1-1,.,14,.,TRBV7-9,CASSLALTGAEAFF,TGTGCCAGCAGCTTAGCGTTGACAGGTGCTGAAGCTTTCTTT
TRBJ2-1,.,17,.,TRBV20-1,CSARVAEGWGNYNEQFF,TGCAGTGCTAGAGTGGCGGAGGGATGGGGGAACTACAATGAGCAGTTCTTC
TRBJ2-1,.,18,.,TRBV6-1,CAGMGGTDLPSSYNEQFF,TGTGCCGGGATGGGGGGGACAGACTTACCCAGCTCCTACAATGAGCAGTTCTTC
TRBJ1-5,few,15,.,TRBV12-5,CASGPEGPSSQPQHF,TGTGCTAGTGGTCCCGAAGGACCCTCGAGTCAGCCCCAGCATTTT
TRBJ2-5,few,10,.,TRBV27,CATGQETQYF,TGTGCCACGGGGCAAGAGACCCAGTACTTC
TRBJ2-7,.,16,TRBD1,TRBV7-6,CASSRNPGQGAREQYF,TGTGCCAGCAGTCGTAACCCGGGACAGGGGGCTAGGGAGCAGTACTTC
TRBJ1-1,few,15,.,TRBV25-1,CASSPYQGESTEAFF,TGTGCCAGCAGCCCCTACCAGGGAGAGAGCACTGAAGCTTTCTTT
TRBJ1-2,.,12,.,TRBV9,CASTREFGGYTF,TGTGCCTCTACCCGGGAGTTTGGTGGCTACACCTTC
TRBJ1-1,.,15,.,TRBV5-1,CASSLTPQWWTEAFF,TGCGCCAGCAGCTTGACTCCCCAGTGGTGGACTGAAGCTTTCTTT
TRBJ1-5,.,13,TRBD1,TRBV30,CAWRGQAGQPQHF,TGTGCCTGGAGAGGACAGGCGGGTCAGCCCCAGCATTTT
TRBJ2-7,.,12,TRBD1,TRBV7-9,CASSVGQYEQYF,TGTGCCAGCAGCGTGGGACAGTACGAGCAGTACTTC
TRBJ2-1,.,12,.,TRBV6-1,CASSELRGQQFF,TGTGCCAGCAGTGAACTAAGGGGTCAGCAGTTCTTC
TRBJ2-2,few,14,TRBD1,TRBV10-3,CAIEQGVNTGELFF,TGTGCCATTGAACAGGGGGTTAACACCGGGGAGCTGTTTTTT
TRBJ1-1,.,14,.,TRBV20-1,CSANRNDRNTEAFF,TGCAGTGCTAATCGAAACGACAGGAACACTGAAGCTTTCTTT
TRBJ1-3,.,17,TRBD1,TRBV27,CASSSTGTGVGGNTIYF,TGTGCCAGCAGTTCAACCGGGACAGGGGTTGGAGGAAACACCATATATTTT
TRBJ2-7,.,16,TRBD1,TRBV11-2,CASSIASGTGTYEQYF,TGTGCCAGCAGCATCGCCTCCGGGACAGGGACCTACGAGCAGTACTTC
TRBJ2-5,few,15,.,TRBV20-1,CSAQAARGDHETQYF,TGCAGTGCCCAGGCGGCTAGGGGGGATCACGAGACCCAGTACTTC
TRBJ1-2,.,13,.,TRBV28,CASKGGVYYGYTF,TGTGCCAGCAAGGGGGGGGTCTACTATGGCTACACCTTC
TRBJ2-7,.,16,TRBD2,TRBV20-1,CSARPGLAGVSVEQYF,TGCAGTGCTAGACCGGGACTAGCGGGAGTATCTGTCGAGCAGTACTTC
TRBJ2-1,few,11,.,TRBV24-1,CATSERGEQFF,TGTGCCACCAGTGAACGCGGGGAGCAGTTCTTC
TRBJ2-3,.,15,TRBD1,TRBV6-2/TRBV6-3,CASSYGGGVGQPQYF,TGTGCCAGCAGTTACGGTGGGGGCGTGGGACAGCCCCAGTATTTT
TRBJ2-5,.,13,.,TRBV15,CATSTGGVETQYF,TGTGCCACCAGCACCGGGGGCGTCGAGACCCAGTACTTC
TRBJ2-7,.,15,TRBD2,TRBV6-5,CASSYSGSTGYEQYF,TGTGCCAGCAGTTACAGCGGGAGTACCGGCTACGAGCAGTACTTC
TRBJ2-2,few,14,.,TRBV20-1,CSATDRGRAGELFF,TGCAGTGCTACCGATAGAGGGCGCGCCGGGGAGCTGTTTTTT
TRBJ2-7,.,16,TRBD2,TRBV15,CATSRDGAGGTYEQYF,TGTGCCACCAGCAGAGATGGCGCGGGGGGTACCTACGAGCAGTACTTC
TRBJ2-7,.,15,.,TRBV20-1,CSARTEGGVVYEQYF,TGCAGTGCTAGAACCGAGGGGGGTGTCGTCTACGAGCAGTACTTC
TRBJ1-3,.,17,.,TRBV5-4,CASSRVNAGGGGNTIYF,TGTGCCAGCAGCAGGGTCAATGCCGGGGGAGGAGGAAACACCATATATTTT
TRBJ2-7,.,14,.,TRBV4-1,CASRRHLGTYEQYF,TGCGCCAGCAGACGACATCTAGGAACCTACGAGCAGTACTTC
TRBJ1-5,once,16,.,TRBV20-1,CSARDLRIGYFQPQHF,TGCAGTGCTAGAGATCTCCGGATAGGCTACTTCCAGCCCCAGCATTTT
TRBJ2-3,few,14,TRBD2,TRBV20-1,CSAPLRGSTDTQYF,TGCAGTGCTCCACTGCGGGGGTCCACAGATACGCAGTATTTT
TRBJ1-5,few,15,.,TRBV19,CASSIRGASNQPQHF,TGTGCCAGTAGTATTCGCGGGGCTAGCAATCAGCCCCAGCATTTT
TRBJ1-1,.,12,.,TRBV7-8,CASSLQRTEAFF,TGTGCCAGCAGCTTACAGCGCACTGAAGCTTTCTTT
TRBJ1-2,.,15,.,TRBV29-1,CSVEGRAGSNYGYTF,TGCAGCGTTGAAGGGAGGGCAGGCTCTAACTATGGCTACACCTTC
TRBJ1-5,.,16,.,TRBV28,CASSPMRVGVNQPQHF,TGTGCCAGCAGTCCTATGCGGGTGGGGGTCAATCAGCCCCAGCATTTT
TRBJ2-1,.,16,TRBD2,TRBV7-3,CASSPRLAGGYNEQFF,TGTGCCAGCAGCCCCCGACTAGCGGGGGGCTACAATGAGCAGTTCTTC
TRBJ2-5,few,16,TRBD2,TRBV20-1,CSARDLTSGGQETQYF,TGCAGTGCTAGAGATCTAACTAGCGGGGGGCAAGAGACCCAGTACTTC
TRBJ1-5,few,14,.,TRBV2,CASSEQELGQPQHF,TGTGCCAGCAGTGAACAGGAGCTAGGTCAGCCCCAGCATTTT
TRBJ2-3,few,15,.,TRBV7-9,CASSPWGPGTDTQYF,TGTGCCAGCAGCCCTTGGGGGCCGGGCACAGATACGCAGTATTTT
TRBJ2-7,.,14,.,TRBV10-3,CAIRPTDNSYEQYF,TGTGCCATCAGGCCGACGGACAACTCCTACGAGCAGTACTTC
TRBJ1-1,.,14,.,TRBV20-1,CSAATGTANTEAFF,TGCAGTGCTGCAACCGGGACGGCGAACACTGAAGCTTTCTTT
TRBJ2-7,.,13,TRBD1,TRBV27,CASSYLDRREQYF,TGTGCCAGCAGTTACCTGGACAGGCGCGAGCAGTACTTC